Sequencing of this TCR beta chain was carried out in a study of identical twins. Unique molecular identifiers were present on the cDNA, and a universal primer site came from template switching. TCRdb re-called the 5' RACE reads with MiXCR, one entry per CDR3 protein. The sample yields roughly 570,000 distinct CDR3 sequences, 7.5% to 10% seen once. With 6 bases clipped from V and 0 bases from J, the junction kept 7 bases outside the gene matches. The germline CDR1 and CDR2 sequences are KGHSH and LQKENI. This CDR3 has 15 residues. This same sample was also part of a study on yellow fever vaccine responses in identical twins.

This clonotype was sampled from a woman younger than 30 in good health. The specimen sequenced was PBMCs. The chain carries TRBV18 and TRBJ2-5; 7 bases are a match to TRBD1. CDR3 coding DNA: TGTGCCAGCTCCTTGGACAGGATAAACCAAGAGACCCAGTACTTC. It yields the protein CASSLDRINQETQYF.